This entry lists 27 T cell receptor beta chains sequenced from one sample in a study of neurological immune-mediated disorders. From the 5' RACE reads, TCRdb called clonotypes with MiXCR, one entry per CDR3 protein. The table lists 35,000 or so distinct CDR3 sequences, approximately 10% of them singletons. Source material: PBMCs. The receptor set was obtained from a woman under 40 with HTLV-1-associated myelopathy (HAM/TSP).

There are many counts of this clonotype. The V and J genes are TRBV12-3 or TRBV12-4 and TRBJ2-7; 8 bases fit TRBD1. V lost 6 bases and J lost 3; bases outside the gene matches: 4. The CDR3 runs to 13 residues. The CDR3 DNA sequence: TGTGCCAGCAGACCTACAGGGGGCTACGAGCAGTACTTC. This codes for CASRPTGGYEQYF.

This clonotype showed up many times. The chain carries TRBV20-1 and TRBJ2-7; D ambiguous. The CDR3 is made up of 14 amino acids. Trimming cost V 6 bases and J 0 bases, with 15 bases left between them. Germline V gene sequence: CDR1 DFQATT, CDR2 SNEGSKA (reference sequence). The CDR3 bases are TGCAGTGCGACGCCTGGTGGAAACTCCTACGAGCAGTACTTC. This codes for CSATPGGNSYEQYF.

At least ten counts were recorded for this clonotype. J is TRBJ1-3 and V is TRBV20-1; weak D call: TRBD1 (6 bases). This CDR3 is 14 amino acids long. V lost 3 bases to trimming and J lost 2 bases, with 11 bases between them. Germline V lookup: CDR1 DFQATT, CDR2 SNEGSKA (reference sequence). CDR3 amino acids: CSASPGAAGNTIYF. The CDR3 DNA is TGCAGTGCTAGCCCAGGGGCCGCTGGAAACACCATATATTTT.

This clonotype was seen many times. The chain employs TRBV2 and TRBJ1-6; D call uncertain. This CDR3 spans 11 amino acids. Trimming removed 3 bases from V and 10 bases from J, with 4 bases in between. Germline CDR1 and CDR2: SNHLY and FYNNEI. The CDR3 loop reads CASSDSSPLHF. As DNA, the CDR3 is TGTGCCAGCAGTGACAGCTCACCCCTCCACTTT.

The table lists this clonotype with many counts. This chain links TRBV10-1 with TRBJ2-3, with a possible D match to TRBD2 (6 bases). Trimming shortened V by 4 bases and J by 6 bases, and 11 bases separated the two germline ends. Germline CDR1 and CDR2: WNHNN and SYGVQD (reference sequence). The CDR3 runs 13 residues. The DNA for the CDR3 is TGCGCCAGCAGTGCAGGAGGGGAGGATACGCAGTATTTT. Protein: CASSAGGEDTQYF.

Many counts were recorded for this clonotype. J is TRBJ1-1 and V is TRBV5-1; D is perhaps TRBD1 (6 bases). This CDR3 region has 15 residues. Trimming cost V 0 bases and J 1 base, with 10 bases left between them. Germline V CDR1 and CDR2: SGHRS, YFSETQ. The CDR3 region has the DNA TGCGCCAGCAGCTTGGACAGGGTAAAGAACACTGAAGCTTTCTTT. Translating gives CASSLDRVKNTEAFF.

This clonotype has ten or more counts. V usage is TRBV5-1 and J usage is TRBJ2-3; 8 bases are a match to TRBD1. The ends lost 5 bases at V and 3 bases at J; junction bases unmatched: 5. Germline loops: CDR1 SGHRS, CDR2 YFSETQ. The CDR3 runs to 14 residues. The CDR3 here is CASRARQGTDTQYF. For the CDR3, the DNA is TGCGCCAGCAGGGCTAGACAGGGGACAGATACGCAGTATTTT.

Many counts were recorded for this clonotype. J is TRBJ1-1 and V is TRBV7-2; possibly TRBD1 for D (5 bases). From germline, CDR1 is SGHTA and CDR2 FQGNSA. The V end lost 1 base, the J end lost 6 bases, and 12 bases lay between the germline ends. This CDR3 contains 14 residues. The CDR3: CASSLVLGGAEAFF. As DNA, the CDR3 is TGTGCCAGCAGCTTAGTCCTCGGAGGGGCTGAAGCTTTCTTT.

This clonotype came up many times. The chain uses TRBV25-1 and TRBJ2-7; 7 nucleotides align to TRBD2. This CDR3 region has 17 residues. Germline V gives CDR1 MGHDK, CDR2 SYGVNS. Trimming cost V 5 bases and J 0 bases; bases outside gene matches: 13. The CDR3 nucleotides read TGTGCCAGCAGTCCACCGGTGGGTGGGAGGGACTCCTACGAGCAGTACTTC. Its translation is CASSPPVGGRDSYEQYF.

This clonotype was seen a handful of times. In DNA, the CDR3 is TGTGCCAGCAGTGTGGGTTGGTTTGGGGGCGCCGACGGGGAGCTGTTTTTT. As protein: CASSVGWFGGADGELFF. V gene TRBV2 combines with J gene TRBJ2-2, with a tentative D call TRBD1 (6 bases). From germline, CDR1 is SNHLY and CDR2 FYNNEI. The CDR3 runs to 17 residues. V dropped 4 bases and J dropped 7 bases, with 22 bases sitting between them. The entire variable domain, with the rest obtained from reference TRBV2 and TRBJ2-2, is as follows: EPEVTQTPSHQVTQMGQEVILRCVPISNHLYFYWYRQILGQKVEFLVSFYNNEISEKSEIFDDQFSVERPDGSNFTLKIRSTKLEDSAMYFCASSVGWFGGADGELFFGEGSRLTVL.

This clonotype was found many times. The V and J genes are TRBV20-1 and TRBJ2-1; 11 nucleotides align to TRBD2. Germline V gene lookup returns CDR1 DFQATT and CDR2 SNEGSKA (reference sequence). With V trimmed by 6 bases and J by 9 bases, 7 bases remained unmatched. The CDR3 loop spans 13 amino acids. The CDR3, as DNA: TGCAGTGCACCCAGTAGCGGGGGGGTTGAGCAGTTCTTC. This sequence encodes CSAPSSGGVEQFF.

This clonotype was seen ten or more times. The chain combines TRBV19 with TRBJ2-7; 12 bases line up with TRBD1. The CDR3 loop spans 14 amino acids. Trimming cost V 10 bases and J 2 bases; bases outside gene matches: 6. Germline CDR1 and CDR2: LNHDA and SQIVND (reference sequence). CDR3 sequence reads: CATKRDRGPYEQYF. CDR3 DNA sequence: TGTGCCACTAAGAGGGACAGGGGGCCCTACGAGCAGTACTTC.

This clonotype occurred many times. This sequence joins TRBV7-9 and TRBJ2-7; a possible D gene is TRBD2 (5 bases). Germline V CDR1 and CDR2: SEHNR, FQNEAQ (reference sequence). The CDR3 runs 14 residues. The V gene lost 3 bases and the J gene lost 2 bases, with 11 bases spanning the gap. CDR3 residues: CASSFSSFPYEQYF. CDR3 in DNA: TGTGCCAGCAGCTTCTCTAGCTTCCCCTACGAGCAGTACTTC.

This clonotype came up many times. CDR3 protein: CSARANGDKYEQYF. Here the CDR3 DNA reads TGCAGTGCTAGAGCGAACGGGGACAAGTACGAGCAGTACTTC. The chain recombines TRBV20-1 with TRBJ2-7, with D maybe TRBD1 (6 bases). Germline CDR1 and CDR2: DFQATT and SNEGSKA (reference sequence). Trimming left V 1 base short and J 4 bases short, with 14 bases between. The CDR3 sequence is 14 residues long.

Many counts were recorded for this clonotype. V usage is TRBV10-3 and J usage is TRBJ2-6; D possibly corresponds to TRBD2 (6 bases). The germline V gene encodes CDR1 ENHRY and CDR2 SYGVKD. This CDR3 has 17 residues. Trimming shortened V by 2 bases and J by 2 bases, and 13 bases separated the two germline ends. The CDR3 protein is CAISEAAGGTGANVLTF. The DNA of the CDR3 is TGTGCCATCAGTGAGGCGGCGGGCGGGACTGGGGCCAACGTCCTGACTTTC.

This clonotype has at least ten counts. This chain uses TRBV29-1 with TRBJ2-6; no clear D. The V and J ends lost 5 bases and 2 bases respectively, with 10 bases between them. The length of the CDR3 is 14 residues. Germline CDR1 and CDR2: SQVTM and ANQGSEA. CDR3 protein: CSVSVAAGANVLTF. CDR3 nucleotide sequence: TGCAGCGTTAGTGTGGCCGCTGGGGCCAACGTCCTGACTTTC.

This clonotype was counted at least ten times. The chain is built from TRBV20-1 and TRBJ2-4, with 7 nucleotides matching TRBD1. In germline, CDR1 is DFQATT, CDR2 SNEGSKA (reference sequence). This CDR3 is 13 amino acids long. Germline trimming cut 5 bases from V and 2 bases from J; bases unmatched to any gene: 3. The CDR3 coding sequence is TGCAGTGCTGCGACAGGGTCCAAAAACATTCAGTACTTC. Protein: CSAATGSKNIQYF.

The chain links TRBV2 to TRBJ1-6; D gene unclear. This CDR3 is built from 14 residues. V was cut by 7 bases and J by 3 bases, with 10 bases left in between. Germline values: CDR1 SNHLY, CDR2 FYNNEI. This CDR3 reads CASKRGVYNSPLHF. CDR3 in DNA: TGTGCCAGCAAAAGAGGAGTCTATAATTCACCCCTCCACTTT.

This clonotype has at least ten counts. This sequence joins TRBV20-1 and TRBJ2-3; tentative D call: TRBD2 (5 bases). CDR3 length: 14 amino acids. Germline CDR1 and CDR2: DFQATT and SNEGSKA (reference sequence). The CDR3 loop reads CSARTVGGTDTQYF. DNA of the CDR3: TGCAGCGCGAGGACCGTCGGGGGCACAGATACGCAGTATTTT.

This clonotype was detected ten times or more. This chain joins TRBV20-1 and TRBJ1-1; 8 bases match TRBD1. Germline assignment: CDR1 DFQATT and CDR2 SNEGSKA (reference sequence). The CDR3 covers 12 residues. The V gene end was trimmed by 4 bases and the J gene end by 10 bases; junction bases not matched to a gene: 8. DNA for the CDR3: TGCAGTGCTAAAGGGACAGGCAAACGAGCTTTCTTT. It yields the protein CSAKGTGKRAFF.

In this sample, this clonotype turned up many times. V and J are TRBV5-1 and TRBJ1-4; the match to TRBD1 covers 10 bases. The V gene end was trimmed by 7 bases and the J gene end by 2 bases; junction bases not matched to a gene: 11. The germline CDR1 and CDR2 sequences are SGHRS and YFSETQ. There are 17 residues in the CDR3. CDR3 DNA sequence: TGCGCCAGCCGCCGGACAGGGGGTAGAGAGACTAATGAAAAACTGTTTTTT. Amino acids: CASRRTGGRETNEKLFF.

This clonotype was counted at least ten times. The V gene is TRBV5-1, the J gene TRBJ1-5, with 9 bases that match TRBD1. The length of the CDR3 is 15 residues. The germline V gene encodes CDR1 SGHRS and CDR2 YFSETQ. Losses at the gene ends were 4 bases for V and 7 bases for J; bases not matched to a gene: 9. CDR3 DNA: TGCGCCAGCAGCCGGACAGGGGACGTCGCGCAGCCCCAGCATTTT. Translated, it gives CASSRTGDVAQPQHF.

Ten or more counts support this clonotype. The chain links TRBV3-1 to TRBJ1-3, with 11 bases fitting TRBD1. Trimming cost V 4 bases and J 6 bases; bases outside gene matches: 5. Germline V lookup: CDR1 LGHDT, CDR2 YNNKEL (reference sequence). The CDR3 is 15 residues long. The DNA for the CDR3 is TGTGCCAGCAGCCGTGGGACAGGGGGGGAAAACACCATATATTTT. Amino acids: CASSRGTGGENTIYF.

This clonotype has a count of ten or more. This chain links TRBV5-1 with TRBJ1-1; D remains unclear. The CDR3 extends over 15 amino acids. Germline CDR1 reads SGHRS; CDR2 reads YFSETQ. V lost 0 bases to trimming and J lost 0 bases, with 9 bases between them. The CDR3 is CASSLAEVLNTEAFF. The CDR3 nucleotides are TGCGCCAGCAGCTTGGCCGAGGTTCTGAACACTGAAGCTTTCTTT.

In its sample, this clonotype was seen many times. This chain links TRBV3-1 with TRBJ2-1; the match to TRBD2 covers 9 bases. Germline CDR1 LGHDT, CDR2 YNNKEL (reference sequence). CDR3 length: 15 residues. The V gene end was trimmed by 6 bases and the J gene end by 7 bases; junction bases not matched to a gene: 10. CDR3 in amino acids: CASRAAGGPVNEQFF. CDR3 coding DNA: TGTGCCAGCAGGGCCGCGGGGGGGCCGGTAAATGAGCAGTTCTTC.

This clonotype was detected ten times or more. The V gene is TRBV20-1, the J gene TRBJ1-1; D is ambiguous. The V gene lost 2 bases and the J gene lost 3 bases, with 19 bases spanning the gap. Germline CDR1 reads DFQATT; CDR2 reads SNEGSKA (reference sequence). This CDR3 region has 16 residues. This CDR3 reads CSARFRGTLFDTEAFF. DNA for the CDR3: TGCAGTGCTAGATTTCGAGGCACACTCTTCGACACTGAAGCTTTCTTT.

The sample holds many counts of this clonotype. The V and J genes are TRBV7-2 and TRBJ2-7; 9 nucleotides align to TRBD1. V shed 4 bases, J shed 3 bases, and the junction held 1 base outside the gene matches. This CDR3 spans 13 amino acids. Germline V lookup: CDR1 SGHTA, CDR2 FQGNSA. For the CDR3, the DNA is TGTGCCAGCAGCTCGACAGGGGGCTACGAGCAGTACTTC. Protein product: CASSSTGGYEQYF.